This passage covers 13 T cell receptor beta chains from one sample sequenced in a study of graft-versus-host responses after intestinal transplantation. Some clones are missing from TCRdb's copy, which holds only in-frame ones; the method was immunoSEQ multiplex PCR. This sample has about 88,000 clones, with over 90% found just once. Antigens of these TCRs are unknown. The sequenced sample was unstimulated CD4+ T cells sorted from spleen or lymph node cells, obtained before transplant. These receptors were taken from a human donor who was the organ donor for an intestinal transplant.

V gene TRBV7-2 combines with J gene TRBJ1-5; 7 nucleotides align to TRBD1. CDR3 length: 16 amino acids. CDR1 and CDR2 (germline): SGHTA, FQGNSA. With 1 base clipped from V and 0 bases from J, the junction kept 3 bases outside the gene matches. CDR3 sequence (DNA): TGTGCCAGCAGCTTAGTGACAGGGATTAGCAATCAGCCCCAGCATTTT. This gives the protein CASSLVTGISNQPQHF.

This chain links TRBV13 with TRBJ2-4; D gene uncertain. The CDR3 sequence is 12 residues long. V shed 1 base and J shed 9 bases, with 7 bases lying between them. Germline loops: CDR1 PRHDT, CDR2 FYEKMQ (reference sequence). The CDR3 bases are TGTGCCAGCAGCTTAGATAGGGTCATTCAGTACTTC. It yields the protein CASSLDRVIQYF.

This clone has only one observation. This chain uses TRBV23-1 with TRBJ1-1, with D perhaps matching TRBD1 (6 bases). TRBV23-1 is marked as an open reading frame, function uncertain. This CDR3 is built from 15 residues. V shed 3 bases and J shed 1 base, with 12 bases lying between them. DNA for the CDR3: TGCGCCAGCAGTCATTGGTCAGGGGCGAACACTGAAGCTTTCTTT. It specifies CASSHWSGANTEAFF.

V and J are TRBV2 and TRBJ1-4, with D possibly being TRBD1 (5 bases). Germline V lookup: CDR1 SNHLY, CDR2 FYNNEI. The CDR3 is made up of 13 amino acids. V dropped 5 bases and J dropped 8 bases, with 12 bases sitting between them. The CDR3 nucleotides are TGTGCCAGCAGTCAGGGTAGCGGAGAAAAACTGTTTTTT. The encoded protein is CASSQGSGEKLFF.

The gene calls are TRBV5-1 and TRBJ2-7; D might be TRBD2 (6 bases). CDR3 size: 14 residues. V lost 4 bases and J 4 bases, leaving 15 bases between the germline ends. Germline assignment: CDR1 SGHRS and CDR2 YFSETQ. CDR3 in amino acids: CASSPGSGYYEQYF. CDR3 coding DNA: TGCGCCAGCAGCCCCGGGAGTGGCTATTACGAGCAGTACTTC. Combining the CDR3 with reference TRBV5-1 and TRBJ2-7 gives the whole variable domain KAGVTQTPRYLIKTRGQQVTLSCSPISGHRSVSWYQQTPGQGLQFLFEYFSETQRNKGNFPGRFSGRQFSNSRSEMNVSTLELGDSALYLCASSPGSGYYEQYFGPGTRLTVT.

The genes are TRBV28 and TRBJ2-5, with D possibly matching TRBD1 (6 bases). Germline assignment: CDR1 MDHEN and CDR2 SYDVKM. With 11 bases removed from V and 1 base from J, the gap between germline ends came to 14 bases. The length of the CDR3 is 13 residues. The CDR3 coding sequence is TGTGCCGCGAGGGGGACACCCCAAGAGACCCAGTACTTC. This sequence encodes CAARGTPQETQYF.

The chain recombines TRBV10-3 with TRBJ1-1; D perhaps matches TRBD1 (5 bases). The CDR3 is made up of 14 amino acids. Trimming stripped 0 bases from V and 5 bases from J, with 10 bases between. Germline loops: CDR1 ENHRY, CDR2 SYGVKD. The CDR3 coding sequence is TGTGCCATCAGTGAGTCACCAGGGTTTACTGAAGCTTTCTTT. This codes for CAISESPGFTEAFF.

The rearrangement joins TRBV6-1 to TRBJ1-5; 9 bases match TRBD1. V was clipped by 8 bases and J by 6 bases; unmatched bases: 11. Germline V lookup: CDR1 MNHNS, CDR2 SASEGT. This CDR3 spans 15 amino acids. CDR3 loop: CASSPTGGVGQPQHF. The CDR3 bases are TGTGCCAGCTCTCCGACAGGGGGGGTAGGTCAGCCCCAGCATTTT.

CDR3 nucleotides: TGTGCCAGCAGCCTGGGGTCAGAGACCCAGTACTTC. This encodes CASSLGSETQYF. The V and J genes are TRBV2 and TRBJ2-5, with D hard to call. This CDR3 region has 12 residues. V lost 6 bases and J 4 bases, leaving 9 bases between the germline ends. Germline V gives CDR1 SNHLY, CDR2 FYNNEI.

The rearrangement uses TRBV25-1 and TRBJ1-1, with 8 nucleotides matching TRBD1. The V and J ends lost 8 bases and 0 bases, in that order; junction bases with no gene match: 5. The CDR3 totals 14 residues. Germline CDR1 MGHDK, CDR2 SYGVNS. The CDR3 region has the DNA TGTGCCAGCGGGGGGGACAGGCTGAACACTGAAGCTTTCTTT. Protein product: CASGGDRLNTEAFF.

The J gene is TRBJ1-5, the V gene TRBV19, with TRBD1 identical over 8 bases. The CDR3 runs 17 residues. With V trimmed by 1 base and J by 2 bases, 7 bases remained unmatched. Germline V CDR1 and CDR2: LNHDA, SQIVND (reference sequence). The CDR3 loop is CASSIGQGRGGNQPQHF. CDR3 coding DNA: TGTGCCAGTAGTATAGGACAGGGGCGGGGGGGCAATCAGCCCCAGCATTTT.

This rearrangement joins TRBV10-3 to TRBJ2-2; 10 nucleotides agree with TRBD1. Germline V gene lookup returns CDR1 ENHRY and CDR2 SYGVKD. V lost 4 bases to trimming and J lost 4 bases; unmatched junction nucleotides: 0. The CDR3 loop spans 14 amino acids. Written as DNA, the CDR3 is TGTGCCATCAGTGGGACAGGGGGCACCGGGGAGCTGTTTTTT. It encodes CAISGTGGTGELFF.

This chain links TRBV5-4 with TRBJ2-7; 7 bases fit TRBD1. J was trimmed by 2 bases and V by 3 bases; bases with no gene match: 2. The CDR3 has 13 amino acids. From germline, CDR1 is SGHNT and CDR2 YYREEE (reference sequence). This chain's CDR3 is CASSSGTAYEQYF. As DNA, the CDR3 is TGTGCCAGCAGCTCCGGGACAGCCTACGAGCAGTACTTC.